What follows is one T cell receptor (beta chain) and its context. Clones were sequenced by immunoSEQ multiplex PCR, and TCRdb holds only the in-frame ones, with some missing. The table shows about 73,000 clones, with approximately 90% occurring only once. This specimen belongs to a study of technical replicates of blood from a handful of donors. The V gene lost 0 bases and the J gene lost 7 bases, with 23 bases spanning the gap. Germline assignment: CDR1 SGHDT and CDR2 YYEEEE. The CDR3 covers 17 residues. The V call is TRBV5-6, the J call TRBJ2-7; tentatively, D is TRBD2 (5 bases). This clonotype originated in a human donor in good health. Some clones in this sample may be carry-over from other donors' samples. The sample taken for sequencing was PBMCs. The CDR3 DNA is TGTGCCAGCAGCTTGGAACCCGAGGGAGTGCCGTCGTGGGAGCAGTACTTC. It yields the protein CASSLEPEGVPSWEQYF.